This T cell receptor (beta chain) was sequenced in a study of T cell clones after liver transplantation. The CDR3 runs to 15 residues. V lost 5 bases, J lost 1 base, and 14 bases lay in between. Germline assignment: CDR1 MDHEN and CDR2 SYDVKM. Sequenced by immunoSEQ multiplex PCR; TCRdb stores in-frame clones only, minus some. Among approximately 71,000 clones, over 90% were seen once, and the ten largest hold 0.9% to 1%. Sequences were derived from CD4+ T cells from blood, sampled around 25 months after liver transplant. V and J are TRBV28 and TRBJ2-5, with a weak D call TRBD2 (6 bases). The source is a human patient who received a liver transplant. Part of the T cells may come from the graft donor. The chain's CDR3 is CASSIGAGRQETQYF. The CDR3 region has the DNA TGTGCCAGCAGTATTGGGGCGGGACGCCAAGAGACCCAGTACTTC.